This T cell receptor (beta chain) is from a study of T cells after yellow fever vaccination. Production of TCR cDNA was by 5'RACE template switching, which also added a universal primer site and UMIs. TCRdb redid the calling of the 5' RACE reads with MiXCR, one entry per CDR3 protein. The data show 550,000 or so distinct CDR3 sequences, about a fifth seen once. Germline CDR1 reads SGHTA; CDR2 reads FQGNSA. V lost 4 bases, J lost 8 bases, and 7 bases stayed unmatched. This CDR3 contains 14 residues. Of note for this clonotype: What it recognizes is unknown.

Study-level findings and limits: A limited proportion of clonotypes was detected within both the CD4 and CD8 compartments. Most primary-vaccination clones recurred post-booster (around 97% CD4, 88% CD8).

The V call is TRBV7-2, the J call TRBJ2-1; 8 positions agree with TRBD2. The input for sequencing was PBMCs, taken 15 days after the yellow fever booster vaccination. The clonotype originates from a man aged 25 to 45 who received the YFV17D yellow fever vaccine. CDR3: CASSYRAGGDEQFF. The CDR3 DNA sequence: TGTGCCAGCAGCTACCGGGCCGGGGGGGATGAGCAGTTCTTC.